A few counts support the clone carrying this TCR beta chain. As yet, its antigen is unknown. This entry is derived from a study of Graves' ophthalmopathy and Graves' hyperthyroidism. Study-level results: Most thyroid-expanded clonotypes exceeding 0.001 frequency were also found in blood. The study's model predicted ophthalmopathy progression at approximately 71% sensitivity and about 78% specificity.

RNA transcripts served as template for amplifying TCR beta CDR3 sequences. The authors performed first-round RT-PCR with HTBI primers and then a second-round multiplex PCR. TCRdb ran MiXCR on the multiplex PCR reads and lists one entry per CDR3 protein. The repertoire holds about 1.1 million distinct CDR3 sequences, with around a third as singletons. The CDR3 runs 14 residues. V lost 0 bases to trimming and J lost 5 bases, with 13 bases between them. The V gene's germline CDR1 is DFQATT and CDR2 SNEGSKA (reference sequence). Recruitment covered hyperthyroidism patients aged 18 to 65 whose new diagnosis was of under 2 months' duration. Establishment of the diagnosis relied upon clinical symptoms, serum thyroxine, TRAb, thyroid ultrasound and orbital computed tomography.

The clonotype was recovered from an adult man with Graves' hyperthyroidism. The sample was peripheral blood or thyroid tissue (not recorded which). This chain connects TRBV20-1 to TRBJ1-2, with D possibly being TRBD1 (6 bases). The CDR3 DNA reads TGCAGTGCTAGAGAAGACAGGAATTTTTATGGCTACACCTTC. Its protein product is CSAREDRNFYGYTF.